A selection of T cell receptor beta chains follows, all from one sample in a study of PD-L1 blockade in urothelial cancer. Generated by immunoSEQ multiplex PCR, the TCRdb table keeps only in-frame clones and is missing some. The sample yields tens of thousands of clones, 65% to 85% seen once. The material was PBMCs, obtained around atezolizumab (anti-PD-L1) treatment. Receptor source: a woman between 65 and 79 years old with urothelial cancer. CDR3s include the opening cysteine and the closing phenylalanine or tryptophan. A D gene is named only where the DNA matches it firmly. For some rows the clone size is stated as once, few or many, or as a class when expanded; others skip it.

clone_size: .; v_call: TRBV15; j_call: TRBJ2-7; d_call: TRBD2; cdr3_nt: TGTGCCACCAGCAGAGGGGGGACTAGCGGGTCCTACGAGCAGTACTTC; cdr3_aa: CATSRGGTSGSYEQYF
clone_size: .; v_call: TRBV5-1; j_call: TRBJ2-3; d_call: TRBD2; cdr3_nt: TGCGCCAGCAGCTTGGGGCTAGCGGGGGTCACAGATACGCAGTATTTT; cdr3_aa: CASSLGLAGVTDTQYF
clone_size: .; v_call: TRBV4-1; j_call: TRBJ2-1; d_call: TRBD2; cdr3_nt: TGCGCCAGCAGCCCTCGGGTAGCGGGCTCCTACAATGAGCAGTTCTTC; cdr3_aa: CASSPRVAGSYNEQFF
clone_size: .; v_call: TRBV7-8; j_call: TRBJ2-1; d_call: TRBD2; cdr3_nt: TGTGCCAGCAGCTTAGTATTCGCTAGCGGGAGCGGGGATGAGCAGTTCTTC; cdr3_aa: CASSLVFASGSGDEQFF
clone_size: few; v_call: TRBV7-3; j_call: TRBJ2-3; d_call: TRBD1; cdr3_nt: TGTGCCAGCAGCTTCAGACAGGGGGCGGGGGATACGCAGTATTTT; cdr3_aa: CASSFRQGAGDTQYF
clone_size: .; v_call: TRBV19; j_call: TRBJ1-5; d_call: .; cdr3_nt: TGTGCCAGTAGTATAGTCGGGGATAGCAATCAGCCCCAGCATTTT; cdr3_aa: CASSIVGDSNQPQHF
clone_size: .; v_call: TRBV10-3; j_call: TRBJ2-1; d_call: .; cdr3_nt: TGTGCCATCAGTGAGTCGGGCGGGTCTGAGCAGTTCTTC; cdr3_aa: CAISESGGSEQFF
clone_size: .; v_call: TRBV2; j_call: TRBJ1-2; d_call: TRBD1; cdr3_nt: TGTGCCAGGGGGACAGGGGATGGCTACACCTTC; cdr3_aa: CARGTGDGYTF
clone_size: .; v_call: TRBV30; j_call: TRBJ2-5; d_call: TRBD1; cdr3_nt: TGTGCCTGGGACAGGGGGCTATTTGAGACCCAGTACTTC; cdr3_aa: CAWDRGLFETQYF
clone_size: .; v_call: TRBV5-1; j_call: TRBJ2-3; d_call: .; cdr3_nt: TGCGCCAGCAGCTTGATGGGGGCCGCGGGCGCAGATACGCAGTATTTT; cdr3_aa: CASSLMGAAGADTQYF